This TCR beta chain came from a study of CD8+ T cells in alopecia areata (dated by TCRdb to the late 2010s). Study-wide context: The treated patients took part in an open-label pilot trial in which moderate-to-severe alopecia areata was treated with oral tofacitinib at 5 to 10 mg twice daily. Tofacitinib was administered for 6 to 18 months, and 6 months of follow-up off drug were then conducted to assess delayed response and recurrence. The SALT score, which quantifies the percentage of affected scalp surface area, was used to measure disease severity in treated patients. High-throughput TCRbeta sequencing was used to examine T cell clonal expansion in alopecia areata in both the C3H/HeJ mouse model and human patients. On the human side, TCRbeta sequencing was run on scalp tissue and on sorted CD4+ and CD8+ peripheral blood T cells from healthy controls and from alopecia areata patients with either patchy or totalis/universalis disease. Biopsies were taken from tofacitinib-treated patients at baseline and at 4 and 24 weeks of treatment, and a later scalp biopsy was taken in several of the tofacitinib-treated patients. Scalp clonality was compared among normal scalp (n=4), patchy alopecia areata scalp (n=8), and alopecia totalis/universalis scalp (n=8). RNA was extracted with the PAXgene miRNA kit for fixed scalp, the miRNeasy kit for PBMCs, and the RNeasy kit for mouse skin. immunoSEQ multiplex PCR using 35 Vbeta forward primers and 13 Jbeta reverse primers was used to amplify TCRbeta CDR3 regions.

General findings and caveats noted by the study authors: During tofacitinib treatment, many expanded lesional clones stuck around in both scalp and blood, and this persistence may partly explain why relapse happens after treatment is stopped. Shared TCR sequences between patients were less evident than in mice, which may be partly attributable to HLA diversity in the patient population. Lesional scalp, especially in alopecia totalis/universalis, showed higher clonality and more expanded CD8+ clones than normal scalp, suggesting antigenic drive. Because the treated cohort was small and included a single nonresponder, larger studies are needed to assess links between baseline CD8+ expansion and response. Scalp clonality and the number of expanded CD8+ clones among the top 100 scalp clones were significantly decreased by tofacitinib. Unlike mouse skin, which is dominated by gammadelta T cells, normal human skin has resident alphabeta T cells that are also sequenced, and this complicates analysis of the scalp TCR repertoire.

As for this clone: No antigen is known for it. No base qualities exist here, and no much larger clone lies one base off it.

The CDR3 has 18 amino acids, counting the end cysteine and phenylalanine. The sequence is cut down to CDR3 DNA, 54 bases in frame from base 1. V loses 2 bases at its end and J loses 1 base; junction bases beyond the gene matches: 6. CDR1 MGHRA and CDR2 YSYEKL were looked up in the germline V gene. Interpreted using the paper, the time point label stands for: 4 weeks on oral tofacitinib. The treatment or condition label, read with the paper, signifies: oral pan-JAK inhibitor, 5-10 mg twice daily. Peripheral blood and lesional scalp punch biopsies were obtained from patients with alopecia areata. PBMCs were isolated by density centrifugation and stained for CD3, CD4 and CD8, after which CD4+ and CD8+ T cells were sorted on a FACSAria. Library prep was done by the immunoSEQ multiplex PCR assay. For TCR sequencing, RNA was extracted from every sample and reverse transcribed into cDNA to serve as template. SuperScript III was used for first-strand cDNA synthesis, primed with a 2:1 mix of oligo-dT and random hexamers. A synthetic immune receptor repertoire was used to measure amplification bias, and any remaining bias was corrected computationally. As for the authors' bioinformatics: Raw reads were preprocessed for error removal, and CDR3 was defined according to IMGT conventions as running from the conserved cysteine to phenylalanine. To get clonality, Shannon entropy was normalized by log2 of the number of productive unique TCRs and the result was subtracted from 1. Scalp TCRbeta sequences were cross-referenced with sorted blood CD4 and CD8 repertoires so that the CD4 or CD8 identity of scalp clones could be inferred. The table was pulled from immuneACCESS by TCRdb, which kept in-frame rearrangements only. Such tables lose some clones; where checked, under half of the loss comes from unresolved V genes, and the rest has no known cause. V, J and clone size were drawn from that table, and D and trimming were deduced from the DNA. The sample table holds more than 110,000 clones, of which about 59% were seen once. The ten largest make up around 15% of the sample.

This clonotype originated in a human donor with alopecia areata. The sequence links TRBV4-1 to TRBJ2-5, with TRBD2 identical over 14 junction bases. The material sequenced was CD8+ T cells sorted from blood, taken at week 4, from a patient treated with tofacitinib. Here is the DNA: TGCGCCAGCAGCCAACGGACTAGCGGGGGGTACTTCCAAGAGACCCAGTACTTC. Its protein is CASSQRTSGGYFQETQYF.